This T cell receptor beta chain is from a study of a mutant IDH1 vaccine in newly diagnosed glioma. About the study: Each patient was administered eight vaccinations, scheduled in weeks 1, 3, 5, 7, 11, 15, 19 and 23. Receipt of radiotherapy, temozolomide, or both preceded the study, and most received both.

Regarding the study as a whole: In approximately 92% of patients, immune responses induced by the vaccine occurred.

Time point described: week 23, last vaccination. Doses comprised 300 ug of mutant IDH1 20-mer peptide each, plus topical imiquimod. Diagnosis in the donors showed new WHO grade 3 or 4 astrocytomas that were IDH1-mutant and ATRX-lost. TCRdb keeps only in-frame clones here, not all; method: immunoSEQ multiplex PCR. The sample contains 70,000 to 90,000 clones, roughly 85% of which appear only once. The CDR3 spans 16 residues. Deletions cut 0 bases from V and 0 bases from J, with 11 bases between. Germline CDR1 reads SGHRS; CDR2 reads YFSETQ. About this clone itself: Its antigen is not known.

The sequence was collected from a man aged 25 to 45 with glioma. Some clones in this sample may be carry-over from other donors' samples. Sequenced material: PBMCs, taken from a glioma patient whose treatment included an IDH1 peptide vaccine. This chain links TRBV5-1 with TRBJ2-3; D is undetermined. CDR3 nucleotides: TGCGCCAGCAGCTTGGAAAGTGCCGCTAGCACAGATACGCAGTATTTT. Translation: CASSLESAASTDTQYF.